The rows below give T cell receptor beta chains drawn from one sample of a study of response to subunit inactivated influenza vaccine. Using its own MiXCR run on the RT-PCR reads, TCRdb lists one record per CDR3 protein. The sample includes roughly 700,000 distinct CDR3 sequences, approximately 15% seen only once; the top ten take around 7%. Sequenced here: PBMCs from blood, sampled roughly 15 days before vaccination. The receptors come from a man over 45 who received an inactivated influenza vaccine. Both conserved end residues are part of each CDR3. The D gene is left open where the match is weak. Clone size appears in some rows only: once, few, many, or a class for an expanded clone.

j_call d_call clone_size v_call cdr3_nt cdr3_aa
TRBJ2-7 TRBD2 - TRBV11-2 TGTGCCAGCAGCTTAGACGGGACTAGCGGGGTGTCCCACTACGAGCAGTACTTC CASSLDGTSGVSHYEQYF
TRBJ2-3 TRBD2 - TRBV5-4 TGTGCCAGCAGTTCGATTGGACTAGCGGGACTGGGGACAGATACGCAGTATTTT CASSSIGLAGLGTDTQYF
TRBJ2-3 - few TRBV6-5 TGTGCCAGCAGTTACTCGAAGGGGGGTACGCAGTATTTT CASSYSKGGTQYF
TRBJ2-4 - many TRBV29-1 TGCAGCGTTGAAGATGTGTATAAGGGGAACATTCAGTACTTC CSVEDVYKGNIQYF
TRBJ1-1 - - TRBV3-1 TGTGCCAGCAGCCAAGAGGGACCCCGGGGAGCTTTCTTT CASSQEGPRGAFF
TRBJ1-6 - many TRBV5-1 TGCGCCAGCAGCTTGGGGGGAAATCCACCCCTCCACTTT CASSLGGNPPLHF
TRBJ2-6 - few TRBV15 TGTGCCACCAGCAGGACAGGAACTTCTGGGGCCAACGTCCTGACTTTC CATSRTGTSGANVLTF
TRBJ2-1 TRBD2 many TRBV12-3/TRBV12-4 TGTGCCAGCTCCTTGGGAGGGAGCAATGAGCAGTTCTTC CASSLGGSNEQFF
TRBJ2-5 - - TRBV2 TGTGCCAGCAGTGAATTTGATAGGAACAGAGTCACCCAGTACTTC CASSEFDRNRVTQYF
TRBJ2-5 - few TRBV7-8 TGTGCCAGCAGCTTAAACTACCGGGGAGAGACCCAGTACTTC CASSLNYRGETQYF
TRBJ2-5 - - TRBV9 TGTGCCAGCAGCGTAGTTCCAGGGGTGGGCGCAGAGACCCAGTACTTC CASSVVPGVGAETQYF
TRBJ2-2 - few TRBV3-1 TGTGCCAGCTGTTTTAGTCTTACCGGGGAGCTGTTTTTT CASCFSLTGELFF
TRBJ1-1 TRBD1 many TRBV3-1 TGTGCCAGCTCGACAGGGGAGAACCCTGAAGCTTTCTTT CASSTGENPEAFF
TRBJ2-3 - few TRBV5-1 TGCGCCAGCAGCTTGGGCCTAGCCACTATAAGCACAGATACGCAGTATTTT CASSLGLATISTDTQYF
TRBJ1-1 - many TRBV18 TGTGCCAGCTCACCACTAGTTTATTCAGCTTTCTTT CASSPLVYSAFF
TRBJ2-2 TRBD2 many TRBV9 TGTGCCAGCAGCGTGGGGACTATGAACACCGGGGAGCTGTTTTTT CASSVGTMNTGELFF
TRBJ2-3 TRBD1 few TRBV7-2 TGTGCCAGCAGTCCCAGGGGGCGACGCTTCACAGATACGCAGTATTTT CASSPRGRRFTDTQYF
TRBJ2-5 - - TRBV15 TGTGCCACCAGCAGAGGAATAGTGGCAGGACGAGAGACCCAGTACTTC CATSRGIVAGRETQYF
TRBJ2-1 TRBD2 few TRBV5-1 TGCGCCAGCAGCACCTCTAGCGGGAGGGAGAACTACAATGAGCAGTTCTTC CASSTSSGRENYNEQFF
TRBJ2-5 - few TRBV20-1 TGCAGTGCTATCCCCGGGAACTCGAGGGAGACCCAGTACTTC CSAIPGNSRETQYF
TRBJ2-1 - few TRBV7-9 TGTGCCAGCAGCACCCCGCCAGGGAGCGATGAGCAGTTCTTC CASSTPPGSDEQFF
TRBJ2-1 TRBD1 - TRBV18 TGTGCCAGCTCACCAACTTCCCCAGGGGGCCTAAGTCGGAATGAGCAGTTCTTC CASSPTSPGGLSRNEQFF
TRBJ1-2 TRBD1 - TRBV14 TGTGCCAGCAGCCCCGCCGCAGGGGGCGTTCGTGGCTACACCTTC CASSPAAGGVRGYTF
TRBJ2-1 TRBD2 - TRBV12-3/TRBV12-4 TGTGCCAGCTGTTTCAGTCGGGGTCGGGGACTAGCGGAATACAATGAGCAGTTCTTC CASCFSRGRGLAEYNEQFF
TRBJ2-1 TRBD2 - TRBV29-1 TGCAGCGTTGAAGGGCGGGGGGGGAATGAGCAGTTCTTC CSVEGRGGNEQFF
TRBJ2-5 TRBD1 - TRBV6-1 TGTGCCAGCACTAGGGGGACAGGCACGGGAGAGACCCGGTACTTC CASTRGTGTGETRYF
TRBJ2-1 TRBD1 many TRBV7-3 TGTGCCAGCAGCTTACAGGGGGCGTTTTACAATGAGCAGTTCTTC CASSLQGAFYNEQFF
TRBJ2-2 - few TRBV12-3/TRBV12-4 TGTGCCAGCACCGAGACAGCCCAGCCCGGGGAGCTGTTTTTT CASTETAQPGELFF
TRBJ1-2 TRBD1 many TRBV7-9 TGTGCCAGCAGCTTAGGACAGGGAGAAAGTGGCTACACCTTC CASSLGQGESGYTF
TRBJ2-5 - - TRBV10-3 TGTGCCATCACACCAGCGCCCCAAGAGACCCAGTACTTC CAITPAPQETQYF
TRBJ2-1 TRBD1 - TRBV9 TGTGCCAGCAGCGTAATACAGGGGCTCTACAATGAGCAGTTCTTC CASSVIQGLYNEQFF